These 21 T cell receptor beta chains were all obtained from the same sample, sequenced in a study of blood T cell repertoires in COVID-19. Produced via immunoSEQ multiplex PCR; TCRdb's table is partial and in-frame only. This sample has a few hundred thousand clones, with about 80% found just once. Sequencing was performed on peripheral blood. These receptors originate from a human donor in a cohort sampled during active COVID-19.

V usage is TRBV3-1 (or the pseudogene TRBV3-2) and J usage is TRBJ1-4; D is undetermined. Trimming removed 4 bases from V and 4 bases from J, with 13 bases in between. The germline CDR1 and CDR2 sequences are LGHDT and YNNKEL (reference sequence). This CDR3 region has 15 residues. The CDR3 here is CASSPYRTLNEKLFF. The DNA for the CDR3 is TGTGCCAGCAGCCCCTACCGCACCCTTAATGAAAAACTGTTTTTT.

V gene TRBV9 combines with J gene TRBJ1-4, with 8 nucleotides matching TRBD1. There are 16 residues in the CDR3. The V gene's germline CDR1 is SGDLS and CDR2 YYNGEE. The J segment lost 7 bases and the V segment lost 0 bases, leaving 8 bases of the junction unmatched. The CDR3 DNA reads as TGTGCCAGCAGCGTAGGTGGGGACAGGAGGGGTGAAAAACTGTTTTTT. Protein product: CASSVGGDRRGEKLFF. The full variable domain, with the rest looked up from reference TRBV9 and TRBJ1-4, is DSGVTQTPKHLITATGQRVTLRCSPRSGDLSVYWYQQSLDQGLQFLIQYYNGEERAKGNILERFSAQQFPDLHSELNLSSLELGDSALYFCASSVGGDRRGEKLFFGSGTQLSVL.

This clone was picked up one time. The chain's CDR3 is CASSSQGAETQYF. As DNA, the CDR3 is TGCGCCAGCAGCTCACAGGGCGCCGAGACCCAGTACTTC. This rearrangement joins TRBV5-1 to TRBJ2-5; weak D call: TRBD1 (6 bases). This CDR3 comprises 13 residues. The germline gives CDR1 SGHRS, CDR2 YFSETQ. The V and J ends lost 3 bases and 5 bases respectively, with 11 bases between them.

This clone came up once. The chain is built from TRBV5-6 and TRBJ2-1; unclear D gene. Trimming took off 4 bases at V and 9 bases at J, with 14 bases between the two ends. The CDR3 consists of 13 residues. Per germline, CDR1 SGHDT and CDR2 YYEEEE. The CDR3 here is CASSPTPPGEQFF. CDR3 bases: TGTGCCAGCAGCCCTACCCCCCCGGGTGAGCAGTTCTTC.

The chain carries TRBV7-9 and TRBJ1-1; 7 bases line up with TRBD1. Germline lookup yields CDR1 SEHNR and CDR2 FQNEAQ (reference sequence). V shed 5 bases, J shed 9 bases, and the junction held 12 bases outside the gene matches. This CDR3 region has 14 residues. The CDR3 DNA follows: TGTGCCAGCAGCGGGAAAGAGAGGGGGCTGCAAGCTTTCTTT. Translated, it gives CASSGKERGLQAFF.

The gene calls are TRBV7-8 and TRBJ2-4, with 16 bases fitting TRBD2. With 5 bases clipped from V and 3 bases from J, the junction kept 19 bases outside the gene matches. The CDR3 is 22 residues long. In germline, CDR1 is SGHVS, CDR2 FQNEAQ. DNA of the CDR3: TGTGCCAGCAGCCTATCCAAACCCGGGACTAGCGGGGGGGCCGGGGGCAAAAACATTCAGTACTTC. Its translation is CASSLSKPGTSGGAGGKNIQYF.

This clone was seen a handful of times. The rearrangement joins TRBV6-6 to TRBJ2-7; 8 bases map to TRBD1. Germline V CDR1 and CDR2: MNHNY, SVGAGI (reference sequence). This CDR3 contains 15 residues. Trimming took 4 bases from V and 4 from J; bases not matched to a gene: 9. The CDR3 loop reads CASSSPDRDLYEQYF. The CDR3 DNA is TGTGCCAGCAGTTCCCCGGACAGGGATTTGTACGAGCAGTACTTC.

The chain recombines TRBV19 with TRBJ1-2; D uncertain. V lost 3 bases to trimming and J lost 2 bases, with 13 bases between them. Germline CDR1 LNHDA, CDR2 SQIVND (reference sequence). The CDR3 totals 15 residues. The chain's CDR3 is CASSMALGRNYGYTF. CDR3 DNA sequence: TGTGCCAGTAGTATGGCTCTGGGCAGGAACTATGGCTACACCTTC.

This chain joins TRBV5-1 and TRBJ2-2; no reliable D call. Germline CDR1 reads SGHRS; CDR2 reads YFSETQ. This CDR3 is 15 amino acids long. Trimming removed 1 base at V and 5 bases at J, with 12 bases between. The CDR3 nucleotides read TGCGCCAGCAGCTTGTCGGTAGTTACTACCGGGGAGCTGTTTTTT. As protein: CASSLSVVTTGELFF.

The CDR3 sequence is CASSLAGLNTEAFF. As DNA, the CDR3 is TGTGCCAGCAGCTTAGCCGGGTTGAACACTGAAGCTTTCTTT. The V gene is TRBV7-2, the J gene TRBJ1-1; unclear D gene. V was shortened by 0 bases and J by 0 bases, with 5 bases between the two germline ends. This CDR3 is built from 14 residues. CDR1 is SGHTA and CDR2 is FQGNSA in the germline V gene.

CDR3 sequence (DNA): TGCGCCAGCAGCCCCCTCTCAGGGGGACCATCCTATGGCTACACCTTC. It translates to CASSPLSGGPSYGYTF. V gene TRBV4-1 combines with J gene TRBJ1-2; 7 nucleotides match TRBD1. V lost 4 bases and J lost 4; bases outside the gene matches: 12. This CDR3 comprises 16 residues. From germline, CDR1 is MGHRA and CDR2 YSYEKL.

The gene calls are TRBV14 and TRBJ2-7, with TRBD1 matching over 7 bases. The CDR3 spans 15 residues. Germline V gene lookup returns CDR1 SGHDN and CDR2 FVKESK. With V trimmed by 4 bases and J by 6 bases, 12 bases remained unmatched. The CDR3 nucleotides are TGTGCCAGCAGCCCGATCGGTGAACAGGGGTCCGAGCAGTACTTC. Residues: CASSPIGEQGSEQYF.

This clone is a singleton in its sample. The chain joins TRBV19 to TRBJ2-7; the match to TRBD1 covers 10 bases. The CDR3 is made up of 13 amino acids. Germline CDR1 and CDR2: LNHDA and SQIVND (reference sequence). V shed 8 bases, J shed 5 bases, and the junction held 6 bases outside the gene matches. The CDR3 sequence: CASGRQGANEQYF. Here the CDR3 DNA reads TGTGCCAGTGGCAGACAGGGGGCTAACGAGCAGTACTTC.

This clone was seen a single time. The chain uses TRBV7-3 and TRBJ2-3, with 9 bases fitting TRBD2. The CDR3 consists of 19 residues. V dropped 5 bases and J dropped 2; count of bases not matched to a gene: 17. Looked up from germline, CDR1 is SGHTA and CDR2 is FQGTGA. The CDR3 region has the DNA TGTGCCAGCAGCCCCACCCCGGCTAGCGGGATCGGGCACACAGATACGCAGTATTTT. It encodes CASSPTPASGIGHTDTQYF.

J is TRBJ2-2 and V is TRBV9, with D unclear. Germline CDR1 and CDR2: SGDLS and YYNGEE. V was pared by 1 base and J by 4 bases, with 11 bases between. The CDR3 is 15 amino acids. The CDR3 DNA reads as TGTGCCAGCAGCGTAAAAAGCGACGGCACCGGGGAGCTGTTTTTT. Amino acid sequence: CASSVKSDGTGELFF.

The V call is TRBV4-3, the J call TRBJ2-1; D possibly corresponds to TRBD1 (6 bases). Trimming cost V 5 bases and J 5 bases, with 22 bases left between them. This CDR3 region has 17 residues. The V gene's germline CDR1 is LGHNA and CDR2 YSLEER. The CDR3 loop is CASSSKNGWGRNNEQFF. CDR3 nucleotides: TGCGCCAGCAGCTCGAAGAACGGCTGGGGGCGAAACAATGAGCAGTTCTTC.

The genes are TRBV6-6 and TRBJ1-3; weak D call: TRBD1 (5 bases). Germline CDR1 is MNHNY and CDR2 is SVGAGI (reference sequence). Trimming pared 8 bases from V and 0 bases from J, leaving 11 bases between. The CDR3 runs 14 residues. CDR3 in amino acids: CASGAGSSGNTIYF. The CDR3 coding sequence is TGTGCCAGCGGGGCGGGGAGCTCTGGAAACACCATATATTTT.

There are many counts of this clone. The chain uses TRBV3-1 (or the pseudogene TRBV3-2) and TRBJ1-5, with 9 nucleotides matching TRBD1. The CDR3 spans 15 residues. CDR1 and CDR2 from the germline V gene are LGHDT and YNNKEL (reference sequence). V lost 5 bases and J lost 4; bases outside the gene matches: 6. This CDR3 is CASSNGQGTNQPQHF. CDR3 sequence (DNA): TGTGCCAGCAGCAACGGACAGGGGACTAATCAGCCCCAGCATTTT.

V and J are TRBV6-6 and TRBJ1-1; 7 bases line up with TRBD1. CDR1 and CDR2 (germline): MNHNY, SVGAGI (reference sequence). V dropped 6 bases and J dropped 0; count of bases not matched to a gene: 7. The length of the CDR3 is 15 residues. Written as DNA, the CDR3 is TGTGCCAGCAGGCCGACAGGGACCATGAACACTGAAGCTTTCTTT. Amino acids: CASRPTGTMNTEAFF.

This sequence joins TRBV7-9 and TRBJ2-1; no clear D gene. V was shortened by 5 bases and J by 8 bases, with 7 bases between the two germline ends. This CDR3 comprises 11 residues. CDR1 and CDR2 from the germline V gene are SEHNR and FQNEAQ (reference sequence). CDR3 region: CASSPIDEQFF. DNA of the CDR3: TGTGCCAGCAGCCCAATTGATGAGCAGTTCTTC.

The chain carries TRBV18 and TRBJ2-7; the D is unclear. V was trimmed by 0 bases and J by 7 bases, leaving 7 bases between them. CDR3 length equals 12 residues. CDR1 KGHSH and CDR2 LQKENI come from the germline V gene. The CDR3 DNA follows: TGTGCCAGCTCACCACCGAGTAGAGAGCAGTACTTC. Translating gives CASSPPSREQYF.